One sample yielded the 12 T cell receptor beta chains listed below, sequenced in a study of identical twins. TCRdb re-analysed the 5' RACE reads in MiXCR, keeping a single row per CDR3 protein. The table records hundreds of thousands of distinct CDR3 sequences, 5.5% to 6.5% of them present only once. Material for sequencing was naive T cells sorted from blood. Source of these receptors: a man younger than 35 in good health.

Many counts were recorded for this clonotype. The chain has TRBV11-2 and TRBJ1-1; D is perhaps TRBD1 (6 bases). Germline assignment: CDR1 SGHAT and CDR2 FQNNGV. This CDR3 is built from 14 residues. V dropped 1 base and J dropped 3 bases, with 9 bases sitting between them. The CDR3 nucleotides read TGTGCCAGCAGCTTAGCTTGGGGGCACACTGAAGCTTTCTTT. Translating it yields CASSLAWGHTEAFF. The variable domain in full, completed from reference TRBV11-2 and TRBJ1-1, reads EAGVAQSPRYKIIEKRQSVAFWCNPISGHATLYWYQQILGQGPKLLIQFQNNGVVDDSQLPKDRFSAERLKGVDSTLKIQPAKLEDSAVYLCASSLAWGHTEAFFGQGTRLTVV.

This clonotype was observed many times. The V call is TRBV29-1, the J call TRBJ2-5; perhaps TRBD2 as D (5 bases). The V gene's germline CDR1 is SQVTM and CDR2 ANQGSEA. This CDR3 is built from 12 residues. With 8 bases removed from V and 5 bases from J, the gap between germline ends came to 15 bases. The CDR3 spells CSTSTSAETQYF. The CDR3 DNA follows: TGCAGCACGAGTACTAGTGCTGAGACCCAGTACTTC.

This clonotype came up a few times. The genes are TRBV6-5 and TRBJ2-3; D may correspond to TRBD1 or TRBD2 (5 bases each). The germline V gene has CDR1 MNHEY and CDR2 SVGAGI. The CDR3 is 12 amino acids. The V gene lost 0 bases and the J gene lost 12 bases, with 10 bases spanning the gap. The CDR3 loop reads CASSYSGDSQYF. DNA of the CDR3: TGTGCCAGCAGTTACTCGGGAGACAGCCAGTATTTT.

This clonotype was picked up a small number of times. This chain links TRBV3-1 with TRBJ2-2; weak D call: TRBD2 (6 bases). Trimming took 2 bases from V and 3 from J, leaving 10 bases between them. The CDR3 extends over 15 amino acids. Germline V CDR1 and CDR2: LGHDT, YNNKEL (reference sequence). This CDR3 reads CASSQWDSYTGELFF. CDR3 sequence (DNA): TGTGCCAGCAGCCAATGGGACTCTTACACCGGGGAGCTGTTTTTT. Together with reference TRBV3-1 and TRBJ2-2, the CDR3 gives the full variable domain: DTAVSQTPKYLVTQMGNDKSIKCEQNLGHDTMYWYKQDSKKFLKIMFSYNNKELIINETVPNRFSPKSPDKAHLNLHINSLELGDSAVYFCASSQWDSYTGELFFGEGSRLTVL.

This sequence joins TRBV6-1 and TRBJ2-7; D remains ambiguous. Trimming cost V 7 bases and J 0 bases, with 10 bases left between them. This CDR3 is built from 13 residues. The germline V gene encodes CDR1 MNHNS and CDR2 SASEGT. The CDR3 reads CASKSTASYEQYF. CDR3 DNA sequence: TGTGCCAGCAAATCGACTGCCTCCTACGAGCAGTACTTC.

The CDR3 protein is CASSSYRGRDTGELFF. The CDR3 coding sequence is TGCGCCAGCAGCTCCTACAGGGGGCGGGACACCGGGGAGCTGTTTTTT. The J gene is TRBJ2-2, the V gene TRBV4-3, with 9 bases fitting TRBD1. CDR3 size: 16 residues. V dropped 5 bases and J dropped 3; count of bases not matched to a gene: 7. Germline V gene sequence: CDR1 LGHNA, CDR2 YSLEER.

This rearrangement joins TRBV3-1 to TRBJ2-1, with D unresolved. This CDR3 is 17 amino acids long. The V end was cut by 1 base, the J end by 0 bases, with 13 bases between. Germline assignment: CDR1 LGHDT and CDR2 YNNKEL (reference sequence). The CDR3 DNA is TGTGCCAGCAGCCAAGTATTCCTTCAGAGCTCCTACAATGAGCAGTTCTTC. Translating it yields CASSQVFLQSSYNEQFF.

The rearrangement uses TRBV12-3 or TRBV12-4 and TRBJ2-2; 11 bases are a match to TRBD2. The CDR3 totals 14 residues. The V gene end was trimmed by 8 bases and the J gene end by 4 bases; junction bases not matched to a gene: 3. The CDR3 spells CASRLAGGTGELFF. Written as DNA, the CDR3 is TGTGCCAGCCGTCTAGCGGGAGGCACCGGGGAGCTGTTTTTT.

This clonotype appeared a few times. The chain combines TRBV7-9 with TRBJ1-1; D is undetermined. The CDR3 sequence is 14 residues long. V was cut by 5 bases and J by 1 base, with 11 bases left in between. Germline CDR1 and CDR2: SEHNR and FQNEAQ (reference sequence). Here the CDR3 reads CASSPAGENTEAFF. Here the CDR3 DNA reads TGTGCCAGCAGCCCAGCTGGGGAGAACACTGAAGCTTTCTTT.

This clonotype has a count of ten or more. The CDR3 DNA follows: TGCGCCAGCAGCCCAGGGGTAGGGGGCAATCAGCCCCAGCATTTT. It yields the protein CASSPGVGGNQPQHF. The chain links TRBV4-3 to TRBJ1-5; the D gene is possibly TRBD1 (6 bases). V was clipped by 4 bases and J by 2 bases, with 12 bases between them. Germline V lookup: CDR1 LGHNA, CDR2 YSLEER. The CDR3 consists of 15 residues.

The chain combines TRBV7-9 with TRBJ2-1, with TRBD2 matching over 8 bases. Trimming cost V 3 bases and J 6 bases; bases outside gene matches: 13. Germline V gene data show CDR1 as SEHNR and CDR2 as FQNEAQ (reference sequence). This CDR3 comprises 17 residues. CDR3 sequence (DNA): TGTGCCAGCAGCTTGGACCGCTCGGCCGGGACTAGCAATGAGCAGTTCTTC. Its protein is CASSLDRSAGTSNEQFF.

This clonotype was detected many times. The rearrangement joins TRBV6-2 or TRBV6-3 to TRBJ2-1; D call uncertain. This CDR3 comprises 12 residues. V dropped 6 bases and J dropped 8 bases, with 11 bases sitting between them. The germline CDR1 and CDR2 sequences are MNHEY and SVGEGT. CDR3 in DNA: TGTGCCAGCAGCCTCCCAGCAGATGAGCAGTTCTTC. Translated, it gives CASSLPADEQFF.